The 10 T cell receptor beta chains presented below share a single source sample, sequenced in a study of a mutant IDH1 vaccine in newly diagnosed glioma. Their target antigens are unknown. TCRdb's table, derived via immunoSEQ multiplex PCR, lists solely in-frame clones and lacks some. This table has tens of thousands of clones, roughly 90% appearing once. The time point is: week 5, during vaccination. What each vaccine dose contained was 300 ug of mutant IDH1 20-mer peptide, accompanied by topical imiquimod. The sample in question was PBMCs, obtained from a glioma patient whose treatment included an IDH1 peptide vaccine. The receptors come from a man younger than 35 with glioma.

The V and J genes are TRBV12-5 and TRBJ2-1; D is unclear. V gave up 5 bases and J gave up 10 bases, with 21 bases separating them. The CDR3 loop spans 15 amino acids. The germline V gene encodes CDR1 LGHNT and CDR2 FRNRAP. The CDR3 nucleotides read TGTGCTAGTGGTCTCCCCCCCCGGCTTGTAGAGGAGCAGTTCTTC. This codes for CASGLPPRLVEEQFF.

V and J are TRBV30 and TRBJ1-2; no clear D gene. V was cut by 2 bases and J by 5 bases, with 12 bases left in between. Germline CDR1 GTSNPN, CDR2 SVGIG (reference sequence). This CDR3 comprises 13 residues. The DNA for the CDR3 is TGTGCCTGGAGTCTTACACGATTTTATGGCTACACCTTC. Amino acid sequence: CAWSLTRFYGYTF.

The chain carries TRBV4-1 and TRBJ2-3; TRBD2 is a possible D gene (6 bases). V was cut by 2 bases and J by 1 base, with 10 bases left in between. CDR3 length equals 15 residues. Germline V gives CDR1 MGHRA, CDR2 YSYEKL. The CDR3 sequence is CASSQPEGGTDTQYF. CDR3 nucleotide sequence: TGCGCCAGCAGCCAACCGGAGGGAGGCACAGATACGCAGTATTTT.

The chain is built from TRBV2 and TRBJ1-3; D perhaps matches TRBD1 (5 bases). Trimming pared 6 bases from V and 0 bases from J, leaving 9 bases between. This CDR3 is 14 amino acids long. Germline V gene sequence: CDR1 SNHLY, CDR2 FYNNEI. CDR3: CASRPTVSGNTIYF. The CDR3 bases are TGTGCCAGCAGACCGACAGTCTCTGGAAACACCATATATTTT.

This chain uses TRBV27 with TRBJ2-4, with D uncertain. This CDR3 comprises 13 residues. Germline CDR1 and CDR2: MNHEY and SMNVEV (reference sequence). Trimming took off 6 bases at V and 2 bases at J, with 8 bases between the two ends. CDR3 DNA sequence: TGTGCCAGCAGGTTAACACCCAAAAACATTCAGTACTTC. Translation: CASRLTPKNIQYF.

This rearrangement joins TRBV30 to TRBJ1-2; no reliable D call. The CDR3 is 13 amino acids. V was trimmed by 2 bases and J by 4 bases, leaving 11 bases between them. Germline V gene data show CDR1 as GTSNPN and CDR2 as SVGIG (reference sequence). CDR3 sequence reads: CAWSNGEGYGYTF. In DNA, the CDR3 is TGTGCCTGGAGTAACGGGGAAGGCTATGGCTACACCTTC.

A single count supports this clone. The rearrangement links TRBV6-5 to TRBJ2-2; 8 bases fit TRBD2. Germline assignment: CDR1 MNHEY and CDR2 SVGAGI. After removal of 0 bases from V and 5 bases from J, the junction contained 5 bases not matched to a gene. The CDR3 is 16 amino acids. Here the CDR3 reads CASSYSPGLGTGELFF. The CDR3 DNA sequence: TGTGCCAGCAGTTACTCCCCGGGACTAGGGACCGGGGAGCTGTTTTTT.

As for this clone: This specimen includes other DNA sequences encoding the same CDR3. The rearrangement links TRBV5-1 to TRBJ1-1, with 7 bases identical to TRBD1. The trim removed 0 bases at V and 5 bases at J, leaving 1 base unmatched. The CDR3 totals 13 residues. Germline V lookup: CDR1 SGHRS, CDR2 YFSETQ. The DNA for the CDR3 is TGCGCCAGCAGCTTGGACAGGGGTACTGAAGCTTTCTTT. Amino acids: CASSLDRGTEAFF.

The chain carries TRBV2 and TRBJ2-2; no firm D call. The V end was cut by 4 bases, the J end by 6 bases, with 9 bases between. Germline CDR1 and CDR2: SNHLY and FYNNEI. The CDR3 contains 13 residues. CDR3 region: CASSGRSAGELFF. The CDR3 DNA reads TGTGCCAGCAGTGGGAGATCCGCCGGGGAGCTGTTTTTT.

This clone was picked up one time. The V gene is TRBV7-2, the J gene TRBJ1-2, with 9 bases aligning to TRBD1. This CDR3 comprises 14 residues. The V gene's germline CDR1 is SGHTA and CDR2 FQGNSA. V shed 6 bases and J 8 bases; nucleotides not matched to a gene: 10. The CDR3 reads CASSNRGRPDGYTF. CDR3 nucleotide sequence: TGTGCCAGCAGTAACAGGGGGCGTCCTGACGGCTACACCTTC.